One and the same sample provided the 2 T cell receptor beta chains below, sequenced in a study of cytomegalovirus exposure and HLA in healthy donors. Amplification used 60 Vbeta primers and 13 Jbeta primers. Data came from immunoSEQ multiplex PCR; TCRdb stores just in-frame clones and leaves some out. Of tens of thousands of clones in the sample, 70% to 80% were seen once. Sequencing input: PBMCs. The source of these receptors is a man between 45 and 60 years old in good health and CMV-seropositive.

This chain joins TRBV28 and TRBJ2-3; 9 bases are shared with TRBD2. J was trimmed by 0 bases and V by 7 bases; bases with no gene match: 14. The CDR3 has 18 residues. Germline V lookup: CDR1 MDHEN, CDR2 SYDVKM. DNA of the CDR3: TGTGCCAGCACCGGGATAACTAGCGGGTTATCTAGCACAGATACGCAGTATTTT. It translates to CASTGITSGLSSTDTQYF.

The chain has TRBV7-9 and TRBJ2-6; 8 positions agree with TRBD2. Germline trimming cut 5 bases from V and 3 bases from J; bases unmatched to any gene: 9. Germline values: CDR1 SEHNR, CDR2 FQNEAQ (reference sequence). The CDR3 totals 17 residues. The CDR3 coding sequence is TGTGCCAGCAGCATTTCCGGGACTAGAAGTGGGGCCAACGTCCTGACTTTC. Translated: CASSISGTRSGANVLTF.